The present TCR beta chain was sequenced within a study of cytomegalovirus exposure and HLA in healthy donors. Vbeta (60) and Jbeta (13) primers were used in the PCR. The data were produced by immunoSEQ multiplex PCR, yet TCRdb's version contains in-frame clones alone and is incomplete. This table has under 200,000 clones, 75% to 85% appearing once. The germline gives CDR1 SGDLS, CDR2 YYNGEE. This CDR3 has 13 residues. V was pared by 4 bases and J by 8 bases, with 13 bases between. Sequencing input: PBMCs. The chain links TRBV9 to TRBJ1-5; TRBD1 is a possible D gene (5 bases). The sequence was obtained from a male donor in good health and CMV-seropositive. The CDR3 reads CASSLRGVEPQHF. In DNA, the CDR3 is TGTGCCAGCAGCCTCCGGGGGGTTGAGCCCCAGCATTTT.